This TCR beta chain is from a study of blood T cell repertoires in COVID-19. About the research overall: COVID-19 samples, acute and convalescent, were from the United States, Italy and Spain. PBMCs, B-cell-depleted T cells, or T cells were the source of the cDNA or gDNA that made up the material.

Per the original methods: Using reference gene primer amplification, nucleated cell counts were estimated. Generated by immunoSEQ multiplex PCR, the TCRdb table keeps only in-frame clones and is missing some. V and J calls and clone size follow that table, whereas D and trimming were derived from the DNA. The sample lists roughly 220,000 clones; 75% to 85% were seen once. Seattle participants joined during active infection and were tracked over time. With 6 bases removed from V and 9 bases from J, the gap between germline ends came to 12 bases. The CDR3 length is 12 residues. Germline V gives CDR1 MNHEY, CDR2 SVGAGI.

This TCR came from a woman older than 75 with COVID-19, enrolled during active disease. The V and J genes are TRBV6-5 and TRBJ2-1; D not certain. The sample taken for sequencing was peripheral blood. The CDR3 here is CASRPNLGEQFF. In DNA, the CDR3 is TGTGCCAGCAGACCAAATCTAGGTGAGCAGTTCTTC.